One T cell receptor (beta chain) is described in this entry. The record originates from a study of blood T cell repertoires in COVID-19. Data came from immunoSEQ multiplex PCR; TCRdb stores just in-frame clones and leaves some out. The data hold about 68,000 clones, with about 91% observed a single time. Germline assignment: CDR1 MNHEY and CDR2 SMNVEV (reference sequence). Between the trimmed V and J ends, which lost 8 bases and 8 bases, there was a span of 13 bases. The CDR3 runs 12 residues. The rearrangement links TRBV27 to TRBJ2-1; tentative D call: TRBD2 (6 bases). The sequenced material came from peripheral blood. The origin of this receptor is a man in his fifties or sixties with active COVID-19. The CDR3 protein is CASGRQADEQFF. Here the CDR3 DNA reads TGTGCCAGCGGGAGGCAGGCGGATGAGCAGTTCTTC.